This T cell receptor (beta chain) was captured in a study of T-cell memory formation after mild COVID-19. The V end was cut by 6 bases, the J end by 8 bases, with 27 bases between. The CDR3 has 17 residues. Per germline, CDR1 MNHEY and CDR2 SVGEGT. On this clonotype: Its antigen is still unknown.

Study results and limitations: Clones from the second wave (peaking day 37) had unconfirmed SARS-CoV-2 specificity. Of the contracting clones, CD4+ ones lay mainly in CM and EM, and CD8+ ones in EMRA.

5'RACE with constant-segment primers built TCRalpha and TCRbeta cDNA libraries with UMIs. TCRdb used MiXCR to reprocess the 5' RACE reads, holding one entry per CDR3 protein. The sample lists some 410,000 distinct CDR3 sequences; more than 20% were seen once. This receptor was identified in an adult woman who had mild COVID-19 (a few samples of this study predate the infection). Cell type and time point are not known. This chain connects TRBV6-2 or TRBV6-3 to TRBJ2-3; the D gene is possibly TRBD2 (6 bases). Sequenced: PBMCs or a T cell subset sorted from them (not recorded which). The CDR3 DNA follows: TGTGCCAGCAGCCGTCTCGTTGGAGGGGTCCCCCCCGCTACGCAGTATTTT. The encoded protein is CASSRLVGGVPPATQYF.